The rows below give T cell receptor beta chains drawn from one sample of a study of shared clonotypes between healthy human individuals. Profiling relied on immunoSEQ multiplex PCR, and the TCRdb table lists in-frame clones only, not all of them. The sample has 2 million to 2.5 million clones, 85% to 95% seen once. Input material: naive CD4+ T cells from PBMCs. Receptors originate from a man aged 18 to 30 in good health. Some clones in this sample may be carry-over from other donors' samples. CDR3s include the opening cysteine and the closing phenylalanine or tryptophan. Each record gives: D gene, J gene, clone size, V gene, CDR3 protein, CDR3 DNA. A D gene is named only where the DNA matches it firmly. Size is omitted from some rows. Given values are once, few, many or a class for expanded clones.

TRBD2 TRBJ2-3 once TRBV19 CASTPRASGIDTQYF TGTGCCAGTACCCCGAGGGCTAGCGGGATAGATACGCAGTATTTT
TRBD2 TRBJ2-5 once TRBV11-2 CASSLLAGVGKLTQYF TGTGCCAGCAGCTTACTGGCGGGAGTCGGTAAATTGACCCAGTACTTC
TRBD2 TRBJ2-5 . TRBV5-1 CASSLPSGKLQETQYF TGCGCCAGCAGCTTGCCTAGCGGGAAACTGCAAGAGACCCAGTACTTC
TRBD1 TRBJ1-2 . TRBV28 CASSLTGGFHYGYTF TGTGCCAGCAGTTTGACAGGGGGATTTCACTATGGCTACACCTTC
. TRBJ2-2 . TRBV21-1 CASSKATDTQDTGELFF TGTGCCAGCAGCAAAGCAACGGACACTCAAGACACCGGGGAGCTGTTTTTT
. TRBJ2-5 . TRBV7-3 CASSKNQETQYF TGTGCCAGCAGCAAGAACCAAGAGACCCAGTACTTC
. TRBJ2-2 . TRBV7-2 CASSLLGFRGGELFF TGTGCCAGCAGCTTATTGGGATTTAGGGGCGGGGAGCTGTTTTTT
. TRBJ2-3 . TRBV30 CAWSVEGDKRTDTQYF TGTGCCTGGAGTGTAGAGGGGGACAAGAGGACAGATACGCAGTATTTT
TRBD1 TRBJ1-2 few TRBV9 CASSVRTGDYGYTF TGTGCCAGCAGCGTACGGACAGGGGACTATGGCTACACCTTC
TRBD1 TRBJ2-3 . TRBV5-1 CASSFTGGLEYF TGCGCCAGCAGCTTCACAGGGGGATTAGAGTATTTT
. TRBJ2-7 . TRBV11-2 CASSLEPGNYEQYF TGTGCCAGCAGCCTAGAACCGGGTAACTACGAGCAGTACTTC
. TRBJ1-1 . TRBV28 CASSLVMGEAFF TGTGCCAGCAGTTTAGTCATGGGGGAAGCTTTCTTT
TRBD2 TRBJ2-1 once TRBV5-8 CASSSGLAGASLEQFF TGTGCCAGCAGCAGTGGACTAGCGGGAGCAAGCCTCGAGCAGTTCTTC
TRBD2 TRBJ2-7 . TRBV5-1 CASSLAPAGGYEQYF TGCGCCAGCAGCTTGGCTCCAGCGGGAGGCTACGAGCAGTACTTC
. TRBJ2-3 . TRBV11-2 CASSWPGSSTDTQYF TGTGCCAGCAGCTGGCCGGGTTCTAGCACAGATACGCAGTATTTT
. TRBJ2-5 . TRBV7-3 CASSLSGTLGETQYF TGTGCCAGCAGCTTGTCCGGGACCCTCGGAGAGACCCAGTACTTC
TRBD1 TRBJ1-2 . TRBV5-6 CASSAGQNYGYTF TGTGCCAGCAGCGCGGGACAGAACTATGGCTACACCTTC
. TRBJ1-1 . TRBV28 CASSAGYTGAFF TGTGCCAGCAGTGCGGGCTATACGGGGGCTTTCTTT
. TRBJ1-2 . TRBV5-1 CASSLAATDNYGYTF TGCGCCAGCAGCTTGGCCGCGACAGATAACTATGGCTACACCTTC
. TRBJ1-2 . TRBV7-2 CASSQDSQGGNYGYTF TGTGCCAGCAGCCAGGACAGTCAGGGAGGTAACTATGGCTACACCTTC
. TRBJ1-3 . TRBV19 CASSIPRNTIYF TGTGCCAGTAGTATTCCTCGAAACACCATATATTTT
. TRBJ1-1 . TRBV11-3 CASSFSGANTEAFF TGTGCCAGCAGCTTCTCAGGGGCGAACACTGAAGCTTTCTTT